A selection of T cell receptor beta chains follows, all from one sample in a study of Ad26.COV2.S vaccination and SARS-CoV-2 variants. The table came from immunoSEQ multiplex PCR; TCRdb's copy has only in-frame clones and leaves some out. The sample lists roughly 400,000 clones, 92% occurring once. The sample here was peripheral blood, taken in a trial of Ad26.COV2.S vaccine versus placebo. The receptors were gathered from a person aged 18 to 65 who received the Ad26.COV2.S COVID-19 vaccine or a placebo. Each CDR3 is given with its conserved first and last residue. Each record gives: V gene, J gene, CDR3 protein.

V: TRBV30
J: TRBJ2-3
CDR3: CAWSVQHGLSDTQYF

V: TRBV27
J: TRBJ1-1
CDR3: CASRYNRDRVTEAFF

V: TRBV19
J: TRBJ1-2
CDR3: CASSPGQGFGYTF

V: TRBV5-8
J: TRBJ2-4
CDR3: CASTGRQGNIQYF

V: TRBV7-9
J: TRBJ1-2
CDR3: CASSPPLGWDGYTF

V: TRBV29-1
J: TRBJ1-4
CDR3: CSVTGGTNEKLFF

V: TRBV5-1
J: TRBJ2-7
CDR3: CASSRGTETLIYEQYF

V: TRBV5-1
J: TRBJ2-7
CDR3: CASSLAERGPYEQYF

V: TRBV7-9
J: TRBJ2-5
CDR3: CASSARLAGGETQYF

V: TRBV11-2
J: TRBJ2-7
CDR3: CASSRGTGKTNEQYF

V: TRBV5-1
J: TRBJ2-2
CDR3: CASSFNRGDTGELFF

V: TRBV7-2
J: TRBJ2-7
CDR3: CASSLTSGGPASPYEQYF

V: TRBV28
J: TRBJ2-2
CDR3: CASSLLGQGVPGELFF

V: TRBV29-1
J: TRBJ1-1
CDR3: CSVGKDRVNTEAFF

V: TRBV27
J: TRBJ2-1
CDR3: CASGIGRGVDNEQFF

V: TRBV7-8
J: TRBJ2-7
CDR3: CASSLETGMLLEQYF

V: TRBV29-1
J: TRBJ2-7
CDR3: CSASDRGTYEQYF

V: TRBV5-6
J: TRBJ2-3
CDR3: CASSFGLATDTQYF

V: TRBV6-6
J: TRBJ2-2
CDR3: CASSDPQGGGWELFF

V: TRBV9
J: TRBJ2-3
CDR3: CASSPRLAGDLMNTQYF

V: TRBV7-8
J: TRBJ2-2
CDR3: CASSLVGGAVRDTGELFF

V: TRBV6-5
J: TRBJ1-1
CDR3: CASSYDRGRMNTEAFF

V: TRBV7-2
J: TRBJ2-1
CDR3: CASSPISGGASNEQFF

V: TRBV5-1
J: TRBJ2-3
CDR3: CASSLVGRLGDTQYF

V: TRBV27
J: TRBJ1-6
CDR3: CASRTGVTYNSPLHF

V: TRBV18
J: TRBJ1-1
CDR3: CASSPPGVNTEAFF

V: TRBV4-1
J: TRBJ1-1
CDR3: CASSQVEGGTEAFF

V: TRBV28
J: TRBJ2-5
CDR3: CASTAARGTQYF

V: TRBV9
J: TRBJ2-5
CDR3: CASSPTVRETQYF

V: TRBV3-1/TRBV3-2
J: TRBJ1-2
CDR3: CASSQDPGGRGYTF

V: TRBV18
J: TRBJ2-7
CDR3: CASSPRIYEQYF

V: TRBV5-6
J: TRBJ2-1
CDR3: CASRTTGAFYNEQFF

V: TRBV7-6
J: TRBJ1-1
CDR3: CASSLGEYTEAFF

V: TRBV9
J: TRBJ2-3
CDR3: CATGTGGLADTQYF

V: TRBV7-9
J: TRBJ2-3
CDR3: CASSLARVSDTQYF

V: TRBV10-3
J: TRBJ2-7
CDR3: CAISESSGVSYEQYF

V: TRBV6-6
J: TRBJ2-3
CDR3: CASTPGGPGDTQYF

V: TRBV6-2/TRBV6-3
J: TRBJ2-5
CDR3: CASSRTSGAETQYF

V: TRBV15
J: TRBJ1-1
CDR3: CATSTTHRGLLNTEAFF

V: TRBV30
J: TRBJ2-7
CDR3: CAWSVFGLSYEQYF

V: TRBV4-3
J: TRBJ1-1
CDR3: CASSSSGHLNTEAFF

V: TRBV6-5
J: TRBJ2-1
CDR3: CASSYSGVRYNEQFF

V: TRBV3-1/TRBV3-2
J: TRBJ1-1
CDR3: CASSQMGQPNTEAFF

V: TRBV30
J: TRBJ2-5
CDR3: CAWETGQETQYF

V: TRBV3-1/TRBV3-2
J: TRBJ1-6
CDR3: CASSQDSQVLNSPLHF

V: TRBV5-6
J: TRBJ1-2
CDR3: CASSLLGNYGYTF

V: TRBV5-1
J: TRBJ1-2
CDR3: CASSPGGDNYGYTF

V: TRBV4-1
J: TRBJ1-5
CDR3: CASSQDRLNQPQHF

V: TRBV21-1
J: TRBJ1-5
CDR3: CASSKNSDQPQHF

V: TRBV4-3
J: TRBJ1-2
CDR3: CASSQDRDRVAGYTF

V: TRBV4-3
J: TRBJ2-7
CDR3: CASSPGDWGSEQYF

V: TRBV27
J: TRBJ2-1
CDR3: CASSLGLDYGEQFF

V: TRBV24-1
J: TRBJ2-3
CDR3: CATSDPRGLAGGRDTQYF

V: TRBV4-3
J: TRBJ1-4
CDR3: CASSQDYRVGEKLFF

V: TRBV2
J: TRBJ2-7
CDR3: CASNLRQGAYEQYF

V: TRBV6-5
J: TRBJ2-7
CDR3: CASIVTHISSYEQYF

V: TRBV27
J: TRBJ2-7
CDR3: CASSLSPLPSYEQYF